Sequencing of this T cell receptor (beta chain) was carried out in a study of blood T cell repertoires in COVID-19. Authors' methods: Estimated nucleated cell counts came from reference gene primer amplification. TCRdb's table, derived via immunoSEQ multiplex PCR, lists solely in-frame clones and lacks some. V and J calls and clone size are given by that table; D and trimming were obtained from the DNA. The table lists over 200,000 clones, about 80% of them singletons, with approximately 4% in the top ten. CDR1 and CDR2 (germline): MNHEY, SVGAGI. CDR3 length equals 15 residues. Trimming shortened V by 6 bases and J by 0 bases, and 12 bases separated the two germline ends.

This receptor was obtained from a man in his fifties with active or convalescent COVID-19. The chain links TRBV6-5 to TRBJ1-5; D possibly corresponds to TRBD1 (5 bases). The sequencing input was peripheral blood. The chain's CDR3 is CASRGGSYSNQPQHF. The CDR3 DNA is TGTGCCAGCAGGGGGGGGAGTTATAGCAATCAGCCCCAGCATTTT.